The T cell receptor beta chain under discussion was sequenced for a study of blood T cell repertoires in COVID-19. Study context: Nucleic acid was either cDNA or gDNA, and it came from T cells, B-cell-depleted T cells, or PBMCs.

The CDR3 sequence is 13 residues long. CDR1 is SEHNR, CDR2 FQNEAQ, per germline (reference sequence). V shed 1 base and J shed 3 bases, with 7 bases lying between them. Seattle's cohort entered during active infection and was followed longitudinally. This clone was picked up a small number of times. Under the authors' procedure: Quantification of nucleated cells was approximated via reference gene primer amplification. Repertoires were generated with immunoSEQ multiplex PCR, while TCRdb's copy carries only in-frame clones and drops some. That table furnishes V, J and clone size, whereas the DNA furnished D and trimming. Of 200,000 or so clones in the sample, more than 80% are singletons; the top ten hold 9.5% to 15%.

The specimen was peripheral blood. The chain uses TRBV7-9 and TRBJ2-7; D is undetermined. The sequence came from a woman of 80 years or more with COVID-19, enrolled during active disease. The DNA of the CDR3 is TGTGCCAGCAGCTTAGGCGGTTACTACGAGCAGTACTTC. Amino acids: CASSLGGYYEQYF.